This TCR beta chain was identified in a study of T cell changes during pregnancy in multiple sclerosis. Trimming took off 2 bases at V and 4 bases at J, with 8 bases between the two ends. The CDR3 totals 13 residues. From germline, CDR1 is MDHEN and CDR2 SYDVKM. This table comes from immunoSEQ multiplex PCR, and its TCRdb copy is limited to in-frame clones, with some not included. The top ten clones hold about 0.93% of a sample with tens of thousands of clones, 85% to 95% of them seen once. Sequencing was performed on peripheral blood, taken in the first trimester of pregnancy. This chain connects TRBV28 to TRBJ1-2; a weak D match, TRBD1 (6 bases). The receptor was derived from a female donor with multiple sclerosis, enrolled in a pregnancy study. DNA for the CDR3: TGTGCCAGCAGTTTACAAGGGGGCTATGGCTACACCTTC. Translated, it gives CASSLQGGYGYTF.